This TCR beta chain came from a study of cytomegalovirus exposure and HLA in healthy donors. In the study overall: The use of the same platform for the approximately 110 validation repertoires and the 550 to 700 first-cohort repertoires was reported by a later analysis. Study-level results: The majority of TCR sequences were rare, yet some public TCRs appeared in many donors. According to a later analysis, TCR clusters from the first cohort tended to co-occur in the approximately 120 validation repertoires.

Here immunoSEQ multiplex PCR was the method, and the copy in TCRdb shows in-frame clones only, minus some. The sample contains about 79,000 clones, 93% of which appear only once. With respect to this clone: Antigen unknown.

There are 17 residues in the CDR3. Germline V gene data show CDR1 as LNHDA and CDR2 as SQIVND (reference sequence). V shed 3 bases and J shed 4 bases, with 21 bases lying between them. Sequencing used PBMCs. The receptor's source is a woman aged 25 to 39 in good health and CMV-seronegative. V and J are TRBV19 and TRBJ1-2; D might be TRBD1 (5 bases). CDR3 bases: TGTGCCAGTAGTATTTCCACCCGTGGGGCACTTAGCTATGGCTACACCTTC. This encodes CASSISTRGALSYGYTF.